This paragraph reports one T cell receptor beta chain. Its target is not known. The sample originates from a study of shared clonotypes between healthy human individuals. About the research overall: Each donor's CD8 memory used one plate, CD8 naive two, each CD4 subset three.

Study observations and caveats: The diversity represented, both genetic and in exposure history, was limited by few donors. Generally, estimated richness proved larger in naive subsets than it did in memory subsets.

Trimming stripped 8 bases from V and 12 bases from J, with 20 bases between. Germline CDR1 is MNHEY and CDR2 is SVGAGI. This CDR3 contains 12 residues. Assay: immunoSEQ multiplex PCR; the TCRdb copy retains only in-frame clones and omits some. The data contain 2 million to 2.5 million clones, more than 85% of them singletons. Participating donors were healthy, HIV-negative adults free of recent acute infections or vaccinations. The rearrangement joins TRBV6-5 to TRBJ2-7; D is tentatively TRBD1 or TRBD2 (5 bases each). This receptor was identified in a young man in good health. Some clones in this sample may be carry-over from other donors' samples. The specimen sequenced was naive CD4+ T cells from PBMCs. Noted subset: CD45RA+ positively selected. The CDR3 bases are TGTGCCAGCGGACGCCGTGGGACCGTGGCGTACTTC. Its protein product is CASGRRGTVAYF.